This T cell receptor (beta chain) is from a study of cytomegalovirus exposure and HLA in healthy donors. Study in general: The study's early data release held 75 million to 95 million unique TCRs from HLA-typed donors. General study results and limits: In a later analysis, TCR beta V- and J-gene trimming showed a link to a missense DCLRE1C variant. Most TCR beta V segments were productive about 87% or about 30% of the time in an earlier analysis.

Details on this clone: Antigen unknown.

The PCR employed 60 Vbeta primers together with 13 Jbeta primers. The repertoire was sequenced with immunoSEQ multiplex PCR; TCRdb's copy has only in-frame clones and lacks some. The table shows fewer than 150,000 clones, with around 82% occurring only once. This CDR3 is built from 12 residues. With V trimmed by 4 bases and J by 5 bases, 4 bases remained unmatched. Germline V CDR1 and CDR2: SQVTM, ANQGSEA. This chain links TRBV29-1 with TRBJ2-5; TRBD2 agrees at 7 bases. This receptor was taken from a middle-aged man in good health and CMV-seropositive. Sequencing used PBMCs. The CDR3 coding sequence is TGCAGCGTTGGTCAGGGAGGGGAGACCCAGTACTTC. The encoded protein is CSVGQGGETQYF.